This T cell receptor (beta chain) originates from a study of blood T cells in healthy people across ages. Drawing of peripheral blood yielded roughly 10 milliliters from each donor. Per the germline V gene, CDR1 is SGHAT and CDR2 is FQNNGV. This CDR3 has 14 amino acids. Trimming at V came to 6 bases and at J to 13 bases, leaving 15 bases not matched to a gene. A J-beta primer mix and a sample-barcoded 5' primer were used in a second PCR of roughly 7 to 12 cycles. MiXCR, run by TCRdb on the 5' RACE reads, gives a single entry per CDR3 protein. Of approximately 730,000 distinct CDR3 sequences listed, more than 40% were seen once; the top ten hold around a fifth.

V is TRBV11-2 and J is TRBJ2-1; 7 nucleotides line up with TRBD1. This TCR was sampled from a woman aged 55 to 70 in good health. Sequencing was done on a sample of blood. CDR3 sequence (DNA): TGTGCCAGCAGTGATAACAGGGGTGGTGTGACCCAGTTCTTC. Its translation: CASSDNRGGVTQFF.